This T cell receptor beta chain was sequenced during a study of T cells after yellow fever vaccination. MiXCR, run by TCRdb on the 5' RACE reads, gives a single entry per CDR3 protein. The sample includes 100,000 to 150,000 distinct CDR3 sequences, 5.5% to 8% seen only once; the top ten take more than 2.5%. This clonotype was counted many times. Its antigen is not known. General study points: It was the secondary response that reached its peak faster, day 5 versus 15, but it was weaker. Of the clonotypes, a small share occurred in both CD4 and CD8 compartments. Contamination by abundant bulk-population clonotypes could be present in FACS-sorted repertoires. Reappearance after the booster was seen for most primary-vaccination clones, at 95% to 97% CD4 and around 90% CD8.

The source was CD4+ T cells sorted from PBMCs, collected about 41 days after the first yellow fever vaccination. The TCR was taken from a man between 18 and 35 years old who received the YFV17D yellow fever vaccine.

The CDR3 region has the DNA TGCAGTGCCGGCCGGACAGGGCGAAACACCGGGGAGCTGTTTTTT. Its protein is CSAGRTGRNTGELFF. This chain connects TRBV20-1 to TRBJ2-2, with 8 bases aligning to TRBD1. Germline V gene data show CDR1 as DFQATT and CDR2 as SNEGSKA (reference sequence). V lost 6 bases, J lost 2 bases, and 8 bases stayed unmatched. The CDR3 runs to 15 residues.